The entry that follows covers one T cell receptor (beta chain) sequence. These data originate in a study of blood T cell repertoires in COVID-19. Under the authors' procedure: Cell counts per sample came from amplifying reference gene primers. Some clones are missing from TCRdb's copy, which holds only in-frame ones; the method was immunoSEQ multiplex PCR. D and trimming come from the DNA, and the V and J calls and clone size come from that table. The sample lists 150,000 to 200,000 clones, about four fifths occurring once. The sample consisted of peripheral blood. The TCR comes from a human donor with acute or convalescent COVID-19. The donor label of this sample is uncertain.

Written as DNA, the CDR3 is TGTGCCGCGGGGAGAGGGAGGATGAATGAGCAGTTCTTC. It translates to CAAGRGRMNEQFF. This rearrangement joins TRBV7-2 to TRBJ2-1, with a tentative D call TRBD2 (6 bases). Germline V gene data show CDR1 as SGHTA and CDR2 as FQGNSA. The CDR3 runs 13 residues. The V end lost 11 bases, the J end lost 7 bases, and 18 bases lay between the germline ends.